The T cell receptor beta chain under discussion was sequenced for a study of blood T cell repertoires in COVID-19. At the level of the study: Sites in the United States, Italy and Spain provided acute and convalescent COVID-19 samples.

In the original analysis: Estimation of nucleated cell counts was performed using reference gene primer amplification. The repertoire was sequenced with immunoSEQ multiplex PCR; TCRdb's copy has only in-frame clones and lacks some. V and J calls plus clone size are reproduced from that table; the DNA served to infer D and trimming. Among 120,000 or so clones listed, about 80% were seen once. CDR1 is SGHVS, CDR2 FQNEAQ, per germline. This CDR3 has 15 amino acids. J was trimmed by 2 bases and V by 6 bases; bases with no gene match: 6. The material sequenced was peripheral blood. The V and J genes are TRBV7-8 and TRBJ2-1; 8 bases align to TRBD1. This TCR came from a human donor in a cohort sampled during active COVID-19. CDR3 nucleotides: TGTGCCAGCAGGCACCCGGGACAGGCCTACAATGAGCAGTTCTTC. Translated: CASRHPGQAYNEQFF.